This T cell receptor (beta chain) derives from a study of blood T cell repertoires in COVID-19. Study in general: COVID-19 samples collected from the United States, Italy and Spain covered acute and convalescent phases. In each case, the material was cDNA or gDNA derived from T cells, B-cell-depleted T cells, or PBMCs.

In Seattle, patients joined the study during active infection and were tracked longitudinally. Authors' data handling: Estimation of nucleated cell counts relied on the amplification of reference gene primers. Sequenced by immunoSEQ multiplex PCR; TCRdb stores in-frame clones only, minus some. V, J and clone size derive from that table, while D and trimming were established from the DNA sequence. The table shows under 250,000 clones, with 80% to 95% occurring only once. The CDR3 totals 14 residues. V lost 6 bases to trimming and J lost 1 base; unmatched junction nucleotides: 5. CDR1 is MNHEY and CDR2 is SMNVEV in the germline V gene (reference sequence).

The clonotype comes from a man aged 25 to 40 with COVID-19, enrolled during active disease. J is TRBJ1-1 and V is TRBV27; the match to TRBD1 covers 7 bases. The sample consisted of peripheral blood. The CDR3 DNA is TGTGCCAGCAGCTCGGGACAGAGGAACACTGAAGCTTTCTTT. Amino acids: CASSSGQRNTEAFF.